The 27 T cell receptor beta chains reported below all come from one sample, sequenced in a study of T cells in Graves' hyperthyroidism and ophthalmopathy. RNA transcripts yielded amplified TCR beta CDR3 regions. First-round RT-PCR with HTBI primers amplified the TCR CDR3 region. MiXCR, applied by TCRdb to the multiplex PCR reads, yields one record per CDR3 protein. Of 300,000 to 400,000 distinct CDR3 sequences in the sample, about 15% were seen once. Sequencing was done on a sample of blood. The receptors were gathered from a woman aged 30 to 39 with Graves' hyperthyroidism.

This clonotype was picked up a small number of times. The chain couples TRBV5-1 to TRBJ2-1, with D tentatively TRBD2 (6 bases). V was shortened by 2 bases and J by 3 bases, with 12 bases between the two germline ends. CDR1 is SGHRS, CDR2 YFSETQ, per germline. There are 15 residues in the CDR3. CDR3 in DNA: TGCGCCAGCAGCTTTGGGGCGGGGAGCTACAATGAGCAGTTCTTC. It is translated as CASSFGAGSYNEQFF.

There are many counts of this clonotype. The chain carries TRBV12-3 or TRBV12-4 and TRBJ1-1, with D possibly matching TRBD1 (6 bases). V gave up 7 bases and J gave up 5 bases, with 17 bases separating them. The CDR3 is made up of 14 amino acids. CDR3 amino acids: CASTEQGGGTEAFF. The CDR3 nucleotides read TGTGCCAGCACCGAACAAGGGGGGGGAACTGAAGCTTTCTTT.

This clonotype was detected many times. The V call is TRBV20-1, the J call TRBJ2-7; possible D gene TRBD2, 6 bases. This CDR3 contains 16 residues. Germline V gene lookup returns CDR1 DFQATT and CDR2 SNEGSKA (reference sequence). V shed 3 bases and J shed 0 bases, with 18 bases lying between them. The CDR3 region is CSASSHAGLRSYEQYF. The CDR3 region has the DNA TGCAGTGCTAGTAGTCATGCGGGGTTACGCTCCTACGAGCAGTACTTC.

This clonotype turned up a few times. The rearrangement uses TRBV24-1 and TRBJ2-7, with 8 bases identical to TRBD2. The CDR3 is 18 amino acids. V dropped 4 bases and J dropped 3; count of bases not matched to a gene: 16. From germline, CDR1 is KGHDR and CDR2 SFDVKD. CDR3 region: CATSERTVGGRQNYEQYF. CDR3 in DNA: TGTGCCACCAGTGAACGAACGGTGGGCGGGAGGCAGAACTACGAGCAGTACTTC.

This clonotype was observed at least ten times. The chain uses TRBV29-1 and TRBJ2-5; TRBD1 agrees at 7 bases. Germline lookup yields CDR1 SQVTM and CDR2 ANQGSEA. V lost 4 bases to trimming and J lost 4 bases; unmatched junction nucleotides: 6. The CDR3 has 13 amino acids. This CDR3 is CSVVGQTPETQYF. The CDR3 coding sequence is TGCAGCGTTGTGGGACAGACTCCAGAGACCCAGTACTTC.

This clonotype was seen repeatedly, ten times or more. CDR3 sequence (DNA): TGTGCCAGCAGCTTAGCGGAGGTGGCAGATTGGGGCAATGAGCAGTTCTTC. Translating gives CASSLAEVADWGNEQFF. The V and J genes are TRBV11-2 and TRBJ2-1; weak D call: TRBD2 (5 bases). The ends were cut back, 1 base at V and 6 bases at J, with 19 bases in the middle. The CDR3 loop spans 17 amino acids. Germline CDR1 SGHAT, CDR2 FQNNGV.

This clonotype was picked up many times. The chain links TRBV10-2 to TRBJ1-5; unclear D gene. V dropped 6 bases and J dropped 4 bases, with 10 bases sitting between them. This CDR3 comprises 13 residues. The germline V gene encodes CDR1 WSHSY and CDR2 SAAADI. CDR3 sequence (DNA): TGCGCCAGCAGCCATACACAGAATCAGCCCCAGCATTTT. Its protein is CASSHTQNQPQHF.

This clonotype was detected many times. V is TRBV9 and J is TRBJ1-2; the D is unclear. Looked up from germline, CDR1 is SGDLS and CDR2 is YYNGEE. V lost 3 bases to trimming and J lost 2 bases, with 14 bases between them. The CDR3 totals 15 residues. CDR3 sequence reads: CASSGWVGENYGYTF. CDR3 DNA: TGTGCCAGCAGCGGTTGGGTAGGCGAAAACTATGGCTACACCTTC.

This clonotype showed up many times. The rearrangement joins TRBV29-1 to TRBJ1-1; the D gene is possibly TRBD1 (6 bases). Looked up from germline, CDR1 is SQVTM and CDR2 is ANQGSEA. The ends were cut back, 4 bases at V and 9 bases at J, with 21 bases in the middle. The CDR3 spans 14 residues. The CDR3 is CSVVTGGRGVKAFF. As DNA, the CDR3 is TGCAGCGTTGTAACCGGGGGGCGCGGGGTGAAAGCTTTCTTT.

The V call is TRBV6-2 or TRBV6-3, the J call TRBJ2-1, with 7 positions matching TRBD2. Per germline, CDR1 MNHEY and CDR2 SVGEGT. This CDR3 has 16 amino acids. With V trimmed by 2 bases and J by 4 bases, 8 bases remained unmatched. DNA of the CDR3: TGTGCCAGCAGTTACGGTGGCGGGAGTTTGTACAATGAGCAGTTCTTC. As protein: CASSYGGGSLYNEQFF.

The rearrangement links TRBV15 to TRBJ2-7; the D call may be TRBD1 or TRBD2 (5 bases each). Germline V gene data show CDR1 as LNHNV and CDR2 as YYDKDF (reference sequence). V was pared by 7 bases and J by 0 bases, with 16 bases between. The CDR3 extends over 15 amino acids. CDR3 DNA: TGTGCCACCACCGAGGGCGCAGGGACCTCCTACGAGCAGTACTTC. It translates to CATTEGAGTSYEQYF. The variable domain in full, completed from reference TRBV15 and TRBJ2-7, reads DAMVIQNPRYQVTQFGKPVTLSCSQTLNHNVMYWYQQKSSQAPKLLFHYYDKDFNNEADTPDNFQSRRPNTSFCFLDIRSPGLGDTAMYLCATTEGAGTSYEQYFGPGTRLTVT.

Many counts were recorded for this clonotype. J is TRBJ2-7 and V is TRBV20-1; D is perhaps TRBD1 (5 bases). Between the trimmed V and J ends, which lost 4 bases and 4 bases, there was a span of 20 bases. This CDR3 has 15 residues. Per the germline V gene, CDR1 is DFQATT and CDR2 is SNEGSKA (reference sequence). The CDR3 nucleotides are TGCAGTGCTAATTCTCCGTTGCAGGGAACTTACGAGCAGTACTTC. It codes for CSANSPLQGTYEQYF.

This clonotype has ten or more counts. The chain couples TRBV28 to TRBJ1-2; TRBD1 might be the D (5 bases). The CDR3 consists of 15 residues. Germline V gene lookup returns CDR1 MDHEN and CDR2 SYDVKM. V was trimmed by 4 bases and J by 4 bases, leaving 16 bases between them. The CDR3 nucleotides read TGTGCCAGCAGTTCCCCCGACAGTCTACTCTATGGCTACACCTTC. It yields the protein CASSSPDSLLYGYTF.

This clonotype has a count of ten or more. The rearrangement links TRBV11-1 to TRBJ1-2, with D maybe TRBD1 (6 bases). Trimming removed 5 bases at V and 8 bases at J, with 21 bases between. This CDR3 contains 15 residues. The germline V gene encodes CDR1 SGHAT and CDR2 FQDESV (reference sequence). The DNA for the CDR3 is TGTGCCAGCAGCCCAGCCGCTACAGGGTATGGCGGCTACACCTTC. Translation gives CASSPAATGYGGYTF.

This chain connects TRBV3-1 to TRBJ1-1; 7 positions match TRBD1. Germline CDR1 reads LGHDT; CDR2 reads YNNKEL (reference sequence). V was clipped by 3 bases and J by 6 bases; unmatched bases: 4. This CDR3 is 13 amino acids long. The chain's CDR3 is CASSQGTVAEAFF. DNA of the CDR3: TGTGCCAGCAGCCAGGGGACAGTGGCTGAAGCTTTCTTT.

The chain combines TRBV7-9 with TRBJ2-3; 7 positions agree with TRBD2. The CDR3 covers 15 residues. Germline V gene lookup returns CDR1 SEHNR and CDR2 FQNEAQ (reference sequence). After removal of 7 bases from V and 2 bases from J, the junction contained 9 bases not matched to a gene. CDR3 region: CASNPSGTFTDTQYF. DNA of the CDR3: TGTGCCAGCAACCCCAGCGGGACCTTCACAGATACGCAGTATTTT.

This clonotype was counted at least ten times. CDR3 amino acids: CASSLVGLAELSYEQYF. In DNA, the CDR3 is TGTGCCAGCAGCTTAGTGGGACTAGCGGAACTTTCCTACGAGCAGTACTTC. The gene calls are TRBV7-2 and TRBJ2-7; 11 bases are shared with TRBD2. The CDR3 runs to 17 residues. Trimming removed 1 base from V and 1 base from J; junction bases left unmatched: 6. Germline loops: CDR1 SGHTA, CDR2 FQGNSA.

The chain couples TRBV28 to TRBJ1-3; TRBD1 might be the D (6 bases). Germline V CDR1 and CDR2: MDHEN, SYDVKM. The CDR3 is made up of 14 amino acids. Trimming removed 4 bases at V and 5 bases at J, with 12 bases between. CDR3 bases: TGTGCCAGCAGTTCAGGGGATTATAGAAACACCATATATTTT. Amino acid sequence: CASSSGDYRNTIYF. Supplemented by reference TRBV28 and TRBJ1-3, the full variable domain reads DVKVTQSSRYLVKRTGEKVFLECVQDMDHENMFWYRQDPGLGLRLIYFSYDVKMKEKGDIPEGYSVSREKKERFSLILESASTNQTSMYLCASSSGDYRNTIYFGEGSWLTVV.

The J gene is TRBJ2-1, the V gene TRBV7-3; the D is unclear. Germline-derived CDR1 and CDR2 are SGHTA and FQGTGA. The CDR3 covers 15 residues. The germline V and J ends were trimmed by 5 bases and 1 base, with 12 bases remaining between them. Written as DNA, the CDR3 is TGTGCCAGCAGCCCCGAACTGGCGTCCTACAATGAGCAGTTCTTC. Translation: CASSPELASYNEQFF.

This chain joins TRBV6-2 or TRBV6-3 and TRBJ2-3; possibly TRBD1 or TRBD2 for D (5 bases each). The V end lost 6 bases, the J end lost 2 bases, and 9 bases lay between the germline ends. This CDR3 is 13 amino acids long. Looked up from germline, CDR1 is MNHEY and CDR2 is SVGEGT. The CDR3 sequence is CASRRDATDTQYF. The CDR3 coding sequence is TGTGCCAGCAGAAGGGACGCCACAGATACGCAGTATTTT.

The sample holds many counts of this clonotype. The V and J genes are TRBV11-3 and TRBJ2-1; possibly TRBD1 for D (5 bases). Deletions cut 5 bases from V and 7 bases from J, with 18 bases between. Germline CDR1 is SGHNT and CDR2 is YENEEA. This CDR3 has 15 amino acids. In nucleotides, the CDR3 is TGTGCCAGCAGCCACGACAGTCCTAGTACGAATGAGCAGTTCTTC. Encoded protein: CASSHDSPSTNEQFF.

A few counts support this clonotype. This chain connects TRBV7-9 to TRBJ2-1; 9 bases fit TRBD2. The CDR3 totals 16 residues. Unmatched junction bases numbered 10, after V lost 0 bases and J lost 10 bases. Germline assignment: CDR1 SEHNR and CDR2 FQNEAQ (reference sequence). As DNA, the CDR3 is TGTGCCAGCAGCTTAGCAGGGCTAGCGGGATTGAAGGAGCAGTTCTTC. As protein: CASSLAGLAGLKEQFF.

This sequence joins TRBV19 and TRBJ2-7; 7 nucleotides match TRBD1. The CDR3 length is 14 residues. Germline trimming cut 5 bases from V and 0 bases from J; bases unmatched to any gene: 4. Germline loops: CDR1 LNHDA, CDR2 SQIVND (reference sequence). The CDR3: CASSQRDSSYEQYF. In nucleotides, the CDR3 is TGTGCCAGTAGTCAACGGGACAGCTCCTACGAGCAGTACTTC.

The chain links TRBV7-9 to TRBJ2-5; D is uncertain. The CDR3 consists of 16 residues. Trimming pared 2 bases from V and 0 bases from J, leaving 13 bases between. Germline V gene lookup returns CDR1 SEHNR and CDR2 FQNEAQ (reference sequence). CDR3: CASSLNPRTNQETQYF. The CDR3 region has the DNA TGTGCCAGCAGCTTAAACCCGCGTACCAACCAAGAGACCCAGTACTTC.

The chain has TRBV29-1 and TRBJ1-5; 7 nucleotides agree with TRBD1. Germline V gives CDR1 SQVTM, CDR2 ANQGSEA. The CDR3 contains 13 residues. V dropped 6 bases and J dropped 4; count of bases not matched to a gene: 6. The CDR3 nucleotides are TGCAGCGTCGGACAGGCCCGTAATCAGCCCCAGCATTTT. Protein: CSVGQARNQPQHF.

Many counts were recorded for this clonotype. In DNA form, the CDR3 reads TGTGCCAGCAGCTTAGAACGGGAGGCTTTTGAGCAGTTCTTC. Its translation is CASSLEREAFEQFF. The V gene is TRBV7-9, the J gene TRBJ2-1, with TRBD2 matching over 7 bases. The CDR3 runs to 14 residues. The V gene's germline CDR1 is SEHNR and CDR2 FQNEAQ (reference sequence). V gave up 1 base and J gave up 9 bases; unmatched junction bases: 6.

This chain links TRBV7-9 with TRBJ1-4, with 11 bases that match TRBD1. The CDR3 totals 14 residues. Trimming took 6 bases from V and 8 from J; bases not matched to a gene: 5. Per germline, CDR1 SEHNR and CDR2 FQNEAQ (reference sequence). CDR3 loop: CASRPGTGGEKLFF. In DNA, the CDR3 is TGTGCCAGCAGGCCCGGGACAGGGGGAGAAAAACTGTTTTTT.